These T cell receptor beta chains were read from a single sample in a study of shared clonotypes between healthy human individuals. This table comes from immunoSEQ multiplex PCR, and its TCRdb copy is limited to in-frame clones, with some not included. The table lists about 1 million clones, roughly 80% of them singletons. The specimen sequenced was memory CD4+ T cells sorted from blood. These receptors were taken from a man aged 18-30 years in good health. Each CDR3 is given without its conserved first and last residue. D genes are given only for firm matches.

j_call,v_call,d_call,cdr3_aa
TRBJ2-7,TRBV28,NA,ASSSQGGTYEQY
TRBJ1-1,TRBV6-5,NA,ASSRRVDTEAF
TRBJ1-6,TRBV6-1,TRBD1,ASRTTGVHSPLH
TRBJ1-2,TRBV6-1,NA,ASSELSGGYT
TRBJ2-1,TRBV2,NA,ASSQGQNNEQF
TRBJ2-5,TRBV10-2,TRBD2,ASSDGTSGPQETQY
TRBJ2-3,TRBV7-2,TRBD2,ASSLWASGVSRTDTQY
TRBJ2-5,TRBV10-3,NA,AIGPEGVGETQY
TRBJ1-2,TRBV19,NA,ASSIRPGGVYGYT
TRBJ2-1,TRBV5-1,TRBD1,ASSLNSQGIEQF
TRBJ1-1,TRBV15,TRBD1,ATSEGDRGYTEAF
TRBJ2-1,TRBV6-5,NA,ASGDLTYNEQF
TRBJ2-3,TRBV9,TRBD2,ASSAGGAGGVTDTQY
TRBJ1-3,TRBV18,NA,ASSPPGENTIY
TRBJ2-7,TRBV5-1,TRBD1,ASSPQGAPLDEQY
TRBJ2-3,TRBV27,TRBD2,ASGLAGPDTQY
TRBJ1-2,TRBV6-5,NA,ASSQTGVGLYGYT
TRBJ2-2,TRBV2,TRBD1,AGQAGGANTGELF
TRBJ2-1,TRBV7-8,NA,ASSYLRKDEQF
TRBJ1-1,TRBV25-1,NA,ASLGWSTEAF
TRBJ2-7,TRBV7-9,NA,ASSLGGVLYEQY
TRBJ2-7,TRBV4-1,TRBD2,ASSHGLAASYEQY
TRBJ2-7,TRBV25-1,TRBD1,ASSERGGKSYEQY
TRBJ2-3,TRBV5-4,TRBD2,ASSTGTSGLENTDTQY
TRBJ2-7,TRBV2,TRBD2,ASSGGLAAYEQY
TRBJ1-3,TRBV6-5,TRBD1,ASRAGTGGGNTIY
TRBJ2-2,TRBV2,TRBD2,ASRYGTSGGPQDGELF
TRBJ2-7,TRBV6-6,TRBD2,ASSSPGLAYEQY
TRBJ1-3,TRBV19,TRBD1,ASKFPPSQGGDGNTIY
TRBJ1-1,TRBV18,NA,ASSPPGRSSEAF
TRBJ2-5,TRBV5-1,NA,ASSLKLLEETQY
TRBJ1-2,TRBV28,NA,ASSLGRSYGYT
TRBJ2-5,TRBV7-2,NA,ASSPGSQQETQY
TRBJ1-3,TRBV19,NA,ASSGTFSGNTIY
TRBJ2-7,TRBV2,NA,ASSHDQSPYEQY
TRBJ1-1,TRBV5-1,NA,ASSLWVTTNTEAF
TRBJ1-2,TRBV5-1,TRBD1,ASSAGQGSNYGYT
TRBJ2-7,TRBV6-1,NA,ASSESGNFHEQY
TRBJ1-5,TRBV6-1,NA,ASSGRGNQPQH
TRBJ2-2,TRBV28,TRBD2,ASSSASGGRTGELF
TRBJ2-7,TRBV19,NA,ASRALRDGSYEQY
TRBJ1-2,TRBV27,NA,ASKDTYYGYT